This T cell receptor (beta chain) was captured by sequencing in a study of blood T cell repertoires in COVID-19. With V trimmed by 7 bases and J by 2 bases, 7 bases remained unmatched. The CDR3 is 13 residues long. Germline loops: CDR1 SQVTM, CDR2 ANQGSEA. Some clones are missing from TCRdb's copy, which holds only in-frame ones; the method was immunoSEQ multiplex PCR. The sample yields about 160,000 clones, less than 85% seen once. The chain has TRBV29-1 and TRBJ2-7; the match to TRBD1 covers 8 bases. The sequence was collected from a woman between 40 and 55 years old with COVID-19, enrolled during active disease. The sample was peripheral blood. CDR3 in amino acids: CSARTGCTYEQYV. The CDR3 DNA follows: TGCAGCGCCCGGACAGGGTGCACCTACGAGCAGTACGTC.